This TCR beta chain derives from a study of response to subunit inactivated influenza vaccine. General study results and limits: That few new T cells are recruited by each seasonal influenza vaccination was the authors' suggestion.

In TCRdb, the RT-PCR reads were re-called with MiXCR into one record per CDR3 protein. The data hold roughly 670,000 distinct CDR3 sequences, with approximately 15% observed a single time. In regard to this clonotype: The antigen remains unidentified.

This TCR came from a man in his forties or fifties who received an inactivated influenza vaccine. The source was PBMCs from blood, collected roughly 2 weeks before vaccination.

The CDR3 protein is CATSDFGLAASTDTQYF. The CDR3 nucleotides read TGTGCCACCAGTGATTTTGGGCTAGCGGCTAGCACAGATACGCAGTATTTT. This chain joins TRBV24-1 and TRBJ2-3; TRBD2 agrees at 7 bases. This CDR3 spans 17 amino acids. V shed 1 base, J shed 0 bases, and the junction held 6 bases outside the gene matches. The germline V gene has CDR1 KGHDR and CDR2 SFDVKD.